Shown below are 17 T cell receptor beta chains from a single sample sequenced in a study of breast tumors, draining lymph nodes, adjacent tissues. Samples came from axillary lymph nodes draining the breast cancer. TCRdb used MiXCR to reprocess the multiplex PCR reads, holding one entry per CDR3 protein. The data show around 190,000 distinct CDR3 sequences, roughly 30% seen once. The specimen sequenced was axillary lymph node tissue. The receptors were gathered from a female donor with breast cancer. Some clones in this sample may be carry-over from other donors' samples.

This sequence joins TRBV4-2 and TRBJ2-5, with 15 bases fitting TRBD2. Trimming took 4 bases from V and 2 from J; bases not matched to a gene: 5. CDR3 size: 17 residues. Germline lookup yields CDR1 LGHNA and CDR2 YNFKEQ. CDR3 coding DNA: TGTGCCAGCAGCCGGGGGGGACTAGCGGGAGGACAAGAGACCCAGTACTTC. It encodes CASSRGGLAGGQETQYF.

About this clonotype itself: Just one base apart from a much larger clone, this may be a read error. This chain connects TRBV12-3 or TRBV12-4 to TRBJ2-1; 7 bases line up with TRBD2. This CDR3 has 15 residues. This CDR3 is CASGSPAGRCNEQFF. CDR3 coding DNA: TGTGCTAGTGGTAGTCCAGCGGGAAGGTGCAATGAGCAGTTCTTC.

This clonotype was counted at least ten times. This rearrangement joins TRBV20-1 to TRBJ2-3; D gene unclear. Trimming stripped 4 bases from V and 6 bases from J, with 11 bases between. CDR1 is DFQATT and CDR2 is SNEGSKA in the germline V gene (reference sequence). The CDR3 is made up of 12 amino acids. Here the CDR3 reads CSATNVGDTQYF. Here the CDR3 DNA reads TGCAGTGCTACCAACGTGGGGGATACGCAGTATTTT.

Notes on this clonotype: A clone one base away is much larger, so this may be a read error. The chain joins TRBV5-8 to TRBJ1-2, with a possible D match to TRBD1 (5 bases). The CDR3 is 15 amino acids. Germline V lookup: CDR1 SGHTS, CDR2 YDEGEE. Trimming left V 2 bases short and J 3 bases short, with 14 bases between. CDR3 DNA sequence: TGTGCCAGCAGCTTACCCGGGGCGGGTGACTATGGCTACACCTTC. Protein product: CASSLPGAGDYGYTF.

The CDR3 reads CSATQDEGYTF. In DNA form, the CDR3 reads TGCAGTGCTACCCAGGACGAGGGCTACACCTTC. This chain connects TRBV20-1 to TRBJ1-2; D is unresolved. The germline V gene has CDR1 DFQATT and CDR2 SNEGSKA (reference sequence). Trimming pared 4 bases from V and 8 bases from J, leaving 11 bases between. This CDR3 contains 11 residues.

This clonotype was counted a few times. V usage is TRBV20-1 and J usage is TRBJ1-2; 7 positions match TRBD1. The CDR3 is 13 residues long. In germline, CDR1 is DFQATT, CDR2 SNEGSKA (reference sequence). Trimming at V came to 4 bases and at J to 5 bases, leaving 7 bases not matched to a gene. Here the CDR3 DNA reads TGCAGTGCTACACCGGGACAGCCTTATGGCTACACCTTC. Its translation: CSATPGQPYGYTF.

There are a few counts of this clonotype. A read error is possible here, since a much larger clone lies one base away. The chain has TRBV12-3 or TRBV12-4 and TRBJ2-2; D possibly corresponds to TRBD2 (6 bases). CDR3 length equals 12 residues. CDR3 sequence (DNA): TGTGCCAGCAGTTTAGGCCGCGGGGAGCTGCTTTTT. It translates to CASSLGRGELLF.

This clonotype showed up many times. The rearrangement joins TRBV7-9 to TRBJ2-1; 8 nucleotides match TRBD1. Germline CDR1 SEHNR, CDR2 FQNEAQ (reference sequence). The CDR3 has 15 amino acids. The ends lost 5 bases at V and 8 bases at J; junction bases unmatched: 11. In nucleotides, the CDR3 is TGTGCCAGCAGCATGCGGACAGGGTATGGCGATGAGCAGTTCTTC. Translating it yields CASSMRTGYGDEQFF.

This clonotype was picked up a small number of times. The chain couples TRBV5-8 to TRBJ2-1; 10 bases are shared with TRBD2. The CDR3 totals 17 residues. V lost 1 base and J lost 10; bases outside the gene matches: 14. Germline V lookup: CDR1 SGHTS, CDR2 YDEGEE. Here the CDR3 reads CASSLLLTSGTLWEQFF. The CDR3 DNA reads as TGTGCCAGCAGCTTGCTTTTAACTAGCGGGACCTTATGGGAGCAGTTCTTC.

This clonotype was seen many times. This chain uses TRBV10-3 with TRBJ2-7; no clear D gene. V gave up 0 bases and J gave up 5 bases, with 5 bases separating them. The CDR3 is made up of 12 amino acids. Germline lookup yields CDR1 ENHRY and CDR2 SYGVKD. This chain's CDR3 is CAISESLDEQYF. In DNA, the CDR3 is TGTGCCATCAGTGAGTCGTTAGACGAGCAGTACTTC.

This clonotype was seen ten or more times. The chain carries TRBV5-1 and TRBJ1-3, with 9 bases aligning to TRBD1. In germline, CDR1 is SGHRS, CDR2 YFSETQ. The CDR3 spans 18 residues. The junction had 7 bases not matched to a gene; V was cut back by 0 bases and J by 0 bases. The CDR3 reads CASSLGGTGLLSGNTIYF. The CDR3 region has the DNA TGCGCCAGCAGCTTGGGAGGGACAGGGCTTCTCTCTGGAAACACCATATATTTT. Complete variable domain (other parts from reference TRBV5-1 and TRBJ1-3): KAGVTQTPRYLIKTRGQQVTLSCSPISGHRSVSWYQQTPGQGLQFLFEYFSETQRNKGNFPGRFSGRQFSNSRSEMNVSTLELGDSALYLCASSLGGTGLLSGNTIYFGEGSWLTVV.

The chain combines TRBV6-1 with TRBJ2-5; the D call may be TRBD1 or TRBD2 (5 bases each). Germline V CDR1 and CDR2: MNHNS, SASEGT. The CDR3 is 15 residues long. Trimming took 0 bases from V and 7 from J, leaving 15 bases between them. The CDR3 region has the DNA TGTGCCAGCAGTGAAGCGCTTTTGGGGGTTCGGACCCAGTACTTC. Protein sequence: CASSEALLGVRTQYF.

This chain joins TRBV12-3 or TRBV12-4 and TRBJ1-4; D is uncertain. CDR3 length: 14 amino acids. The V and J ends lost 8 bases and 5 bases respectively, with 15 bases between them. The CDR3 here is CASRHPPMNEKLFF. CDR3 nucleotide sequence: TGTGCCAGCCGCCACCCCCCGATGAATGAAAAACTGTTTTTT.

Many counts were recorded for this clonotype. CDR3 sequence: CASSEFFRGQGSPLHF. Here the CDR3 DNA reads TGTGCCAGCAGTGAGTTCTTCAGGGGGCAGGGCTCACCCCTCCACTTT. The V gene is TRBV6-1, the J gene TRBJ1-6; 8 bases map to TRBD1. The germline V gene has CDR1 MNHNS and CDR2 SASEGT. The CDR3 covers 16 residues. V lost 3 bases to trimming and J lost 10 bases; unmatched junction nucleotides: 11.

This clonotype has at least ten counts. The chain couples TRBV18 to TRBJ2-5; no definite D call. CDR1 KGHSH and CDR2 LQKENI come from the germline V gene. V lost 3 bases to trimming and J lost 4 bases, with 15 bases between them. CDR3 size: 15 residues. CDR3 nucleotides: TGTGCCAGCTCACCCTTGACTGGACCTGGAGAGACCCAGTACTTC. This codes for CASSPLTGPGETQYF.

The table lists this clonotype with a few counts. The V gene is TRBV18, the J gene TRBJ2-3; 7 bases are a match to TRBD2. This CDR3 region has 18 residues. Germline trimming cut 3 bases from V and 0 bases from J; bases unmatched to any gene: 12. From germline, CDR1 is KGHSH and CDR2 LQKENI. The CDR3 DNA reads TGTGCCAGCTCACCTTTCCCAGCTAGCGGCCAAAGCACAGATACGCAGTATTTT. It translates to CASSPFPASGQSTDTQYF.

This clonotype occurred many times. The J gene is TRBJ1-6, the V gene TRBV3-1, with D uncertain. Trimming pared 4 bases from V and 10 bases from J, leaving 11 bases between. Per germline, CDR1 LGHDT and CDR2 YNNKEL (reference sequence). The CDR3 contains 13 residues. CDR3 residues: CASSPDAGSPLHF. CDR3 bases: TGTGCCAGCAGCCCAGATGCGGGATCACCCCTCCACTTT.